Following are 4 T cell receptor beta chains from one sample sequenced in a study of T cell changes during pregnancy in multiple sclerosis (dated by TCRdb to between 2017 and 2020). The library came from the immunoSEQ multiplex PCR assay. Held by TCRdb, this immuneACCESS table contains in-frame sequences only and omits some clones. Under half of the omission traces to an unresolved V gene where checked; the cause of the rest is unknown. This sample is represented by 75,000 to 95,000 clones; 80% to 95% of them were singletons. The ten largest clones take up approximately 0.9% of the sample. The material sequenced was peripheral blood, taken before pregnancy. These receptor sequences come from a female donor with multiple sclerosis, enrolled in a pregnancy study.

The chain combines TRBV19 with TRBJ1-4, with 8 positions matching TRBD1. The CDR3 length is 13 residues. Germline loops: CDR1 LNHDA, CDR2 SQIVND (reference sequence). V lost 8 bases and J lost 8; bases outside the gene matches: 7. The CDR3 nucleotides read TGTGCCAGTCAAGACAGGGGTGAAGAAAAACTGTTTTTT. Translating it yields CASQDRGEEKLFF.

The gene calls are TRBV11-2 and TRBJ2-7, with 9 bases fitting TRBD2. Trimming took 1 base from V and 0 from J; bases not matched to a gene: 10. The CDR3 is 18 residues long. Germline V gene sequence: CDR1 SGHAT, CDR2 FQNNGV. CDR3 DNA: TGTGCCAGCAGCTTAGTGGCGGGGGGGCCTGGGAGCTCCTACGAGCAGTACTTC. It yields the protein CASSLVAGGPGSSYEQYF.

This clone was observed once. V usage is TRBV6-5 and J usage is TRBJ1-4; 11 nucleotides agree with TRBD1. This CDR3 has 14 residues. V shed 6 bases and J 8 bases; nucleotides not matched to a gene: 5. Germline CDR1 and CDR2: MNHEY and SVGAGI. CDR3: CASSQDRGREKLFF. DNA of the CDR3: TGTGCCAGCAGCCAGGACAGGGGGCGAGAAAAACTGTTTTTT.

The chain uses TRBV27 and TRBJ2-3; 10 nucleotides line up with TRBD1. Trimming took 9 bases from V and 4 from J; bases not matched to a gene: 16. Germline loops: CDR1 MNHEY, CDR2 SMNVEV (reference sequence). The CDR3 has 17 residues. CDR3 in DNA: TGTGCCAGACCCAACCCCGTGGGACAGGGGACGGCAGATACGCAGTATTTT. Amino acids: CARPNPVGQGTADTQYF.